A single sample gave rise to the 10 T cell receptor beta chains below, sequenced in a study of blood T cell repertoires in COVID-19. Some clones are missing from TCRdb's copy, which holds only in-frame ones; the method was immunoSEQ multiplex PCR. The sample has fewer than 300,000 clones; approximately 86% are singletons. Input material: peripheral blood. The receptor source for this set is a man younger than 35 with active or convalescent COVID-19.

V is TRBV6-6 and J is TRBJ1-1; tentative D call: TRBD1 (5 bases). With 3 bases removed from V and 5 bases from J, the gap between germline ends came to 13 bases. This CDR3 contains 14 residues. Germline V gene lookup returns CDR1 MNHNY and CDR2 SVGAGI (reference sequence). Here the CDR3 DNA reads TGTGCCAGCAGTTATGGCAGGGTCGGGACTGAAGCTTTCTTT. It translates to CASSYGRVGTEAFF.

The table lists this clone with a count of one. The CDR3 DNA reads as TGTGCCAGCAGCGAGAGATCTGGAAACACCATATATTTT. Residues: CASSERSGNTIYF. The genes are TRBV9 and TRBJ1-3; D is ambiguous. The CDR3 covers 13 residues. V lost 3 bases and J lost 1, with 5 bases in between. The germline V gene encodes CDR1 SGDLS and CDR2 YYNGEE.

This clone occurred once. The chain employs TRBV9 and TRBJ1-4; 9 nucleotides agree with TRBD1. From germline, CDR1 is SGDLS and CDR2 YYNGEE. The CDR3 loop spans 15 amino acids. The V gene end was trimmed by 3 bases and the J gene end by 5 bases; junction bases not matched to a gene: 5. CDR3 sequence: CASSGGQGSNEKLFF. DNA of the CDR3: TGTGCCAGCAGCGGTGGACAGGGGTCGAATGAAAAACTGTTTTTT.

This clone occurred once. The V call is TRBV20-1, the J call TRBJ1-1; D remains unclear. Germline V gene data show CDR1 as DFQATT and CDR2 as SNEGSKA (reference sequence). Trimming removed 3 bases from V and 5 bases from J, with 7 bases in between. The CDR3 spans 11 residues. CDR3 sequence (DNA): TGCAGTGCTAGTCGGGTTACTGAAGCTTTCTTT. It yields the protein CSASRVTEAFF.

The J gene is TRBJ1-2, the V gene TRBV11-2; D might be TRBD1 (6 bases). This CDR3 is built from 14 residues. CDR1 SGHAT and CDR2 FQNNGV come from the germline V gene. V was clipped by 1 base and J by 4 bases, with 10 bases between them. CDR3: CASSLGQDAYGYTF. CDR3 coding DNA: TGTGCCAGCAGCTTAGGACAGGACGCCTATGGCTACACCTTC.

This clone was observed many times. Written as DNA, the CDR3 is TGTGCCAGCAGCCCCCTGGGCAGGGGCGATGAGCAGTTCTTC. It encodes CASSPLGRGDEQFF. The chain employs TRBV14 and TRBJ2-1, with D possibly TRBD1 on 6 matching bases. CDR1 and CDR2 from the germline V gene are SGHDN and FVKESK. The V end was cut by 4 bases, the J end by 8 bases, with 15 bases between. This CDR3 region has 14 residues.

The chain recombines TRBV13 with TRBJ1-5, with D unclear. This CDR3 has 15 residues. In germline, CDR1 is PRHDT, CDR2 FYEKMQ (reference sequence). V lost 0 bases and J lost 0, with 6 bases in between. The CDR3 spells CASSLGGTSNQPQHF. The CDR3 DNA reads TGTGCCAGCAGCTTAGGGGGCACTAGCAATCAGCCCCAGCATTTT.

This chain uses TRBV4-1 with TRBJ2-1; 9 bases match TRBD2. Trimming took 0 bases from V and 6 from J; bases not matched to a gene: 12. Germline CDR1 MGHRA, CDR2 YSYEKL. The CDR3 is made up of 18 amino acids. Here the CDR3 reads CASSQELVGLAGINEQFF. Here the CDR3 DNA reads TGCGCCAGCAGCCAAGAATTGGTTGGTCTAGCGGGGATCAATGAGCAGTTCTTC.

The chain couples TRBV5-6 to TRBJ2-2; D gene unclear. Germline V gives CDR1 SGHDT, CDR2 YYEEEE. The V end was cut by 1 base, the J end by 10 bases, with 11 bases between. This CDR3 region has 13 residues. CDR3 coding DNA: TGTGCCAGCAGCTTGTTTAGCTCCGAGGAGCTGTTTTTT. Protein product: CASSLFSSEELFF.

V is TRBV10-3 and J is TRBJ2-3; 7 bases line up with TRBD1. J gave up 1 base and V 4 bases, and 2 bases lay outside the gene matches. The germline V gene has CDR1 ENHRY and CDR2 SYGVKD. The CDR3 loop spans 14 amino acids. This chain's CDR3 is CAISAGTGTDTQYF. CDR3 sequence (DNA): TGTGCCATCAGTGCTGGGACAGGCACAGATACGCAGTATTTT.